This T cell receptor (beta chain) was captured by sequencing in a study of cytomegalovirus exposure and HLA in healthy donors. Germline V lookup: CDR1 LGHNA, CDR2 YNFKEQ. This CDR3 contains 18 residues. The V and J ends lost 3 bases and 6 bases, in that order; junction bases with no gene match: 13. Both 60 Vbeta primers and 13 Jbeta primers went into the PCR. The data were produced by immunoSEQ multiplex PCR, yet TCRdb's version contains in-frame clones alone and is incomplete. The data hold 97,000 or so clones, with around 60% observed a single time. The chain links TRBV4-2 to TRBJ2-1; 11 positions agree with TRBD2. The sequencing input was PBMCs. This TCR derives from a human donor in good health. The CDR3 coding sequence is TGTGCCAGCAGCCAGAAGCCTACCATAGCGGGAGGGGTCAATGAGCAGTTCTTC. Translation gives CASSQKPTIAGGVNEQFF.